A single sample is the source of the 7 T cell receptor beta chains below, sequenced in a study of shared T cell receptors in the human thymus. Here immunoSEQ multiplex PCR was the method, and the copy in TCRdb shows in-frame clones only, minus some. The data contain under 450,000 clones, approximately 95% of them singletons. The sample taken for sequencing was thymocytes. The origin of the receptors is a human donor.

The chain couples TRBV23-1 to TRBJ2-1; tentative D call: TRBD1 (6 bases). TRBV23-1 is an ORF for which the function is uncertain. The CDR3 length is 14 residues. V lost 9 bases, J lost 5 bases, and 17 bases lay in between. CDR3: CASYKGESDNEQFF. DNA for the CDR3: TGCGCCAGTTACAAGGGGGAGTCAGACAATGAGCAGTTCTTC.

V usage is TRBV28 and J usage is TRBJ1-1, with a possible D match to TRBD1 (6 bases). From germline, CDR1 is MDHEN and CDR2 SYDVKM. The V end was cut by 11 bases, the J end by 4 bases, with 20 bases between. The CDR3 is 14 amino acids. CDR3 nucleotides: TGTGCCCGCGCTATCGGGGGCGGGGGCACTGAAGCTTTCTTT. It yields the protein CARAIGGGGTEAFF.

This rearrangement joins TRBV2 to TRBJ2-5; D not resolved. Germline CDR1 is SNHLY and CDR2 is FYNNEI. This CDR3 has 11 residues. V was shortened by 7 bases and J by 5 bases, with 8 bases between the two germline ends. CDR3 region: CASIYSETQYF. The CDR3 DNA is TGTGCCAGCATCTACTCGGAGACCCAGTACTTC. The full variable domain, rest sourced from reference TRBV2 and TRBJ2-5, is EPEVTQTPSHQVTQMGQEVILRCVPISNHLYFYWYRQILGQKVEFLVSFYNNEISEKSEIFDDQFSVERPDGSNFTLKIRSTKLEDSAMYFCASIYSETQYFGPGTRLLVL.

The J gene is TRBJ2-3, the V gene TRBV6-1; D may be TRBD2 (6 bases). Looked up from germline, CDR1 is MNHNS and CDR2 is SASEGT. V was cut by 3 bases and J by 1 base, with 8 bases left in between. The CDR3 has 14 residues. Here the CDR3 DNA reads TGTGCCAGCAGTGAGACTAGGGGCACAGATACGCAGTATTTT. Protein: CASSETRGTDTQYF.

The genes are TRBV13 and TRBJ2-7; 8 positions match TRBD2. CDR3 size: 15 residues. V was clipped by 5 bases and J by 3 bases; unmatched bases: 9. The V gene's germline CDR1 is PRHDT and CDR2 FYEKMQ (reference sequence). DNA of the CDR3: TGTGCCAGCAGCCCCGGTTACGGGAGGGTCTACGAGCAGTACTTC. Protein product: CASSPGYGRVYEQYF.

The V gene is TRBV14, the J gene TRBJ2-4; D gene uncertain. Germline V gene sequence: CDR1 SGHDN, CDR2 FVKESK. This CDR3 comprises 17 residues. Trimming left V 0 bases short and J 0 bases short, with 12 bases between. CDR3 sequence (DNA): TGTGCCAGCAGCCAAGAGGCTCCGACTCTAGCCAAAAACATTCAGTACTTC. Translating it yields CASSQEAPTLAKNIQYF. Variable domain in full (rest from reference TRBV14 and TRBJ2-4): EAGVTQFPSHSVIEKGQTVTLRCDPISGHDNLYWYRRVMGKEIKFLLHFVKESKQDESGMPNNRFLAERTGGTYSTLKVQPAELEDSGVYFCASSQEAPTLAKNIQYFGAGTRLSVL.

The chain uses TRBV9 and TRBJ2-7; D is possibly TRBD2 (7 bases). CDR3 size: 15 residues. CDR1 is SGDLS and CDR2 is YYNGEE in the germline V gene. The V end lost 0 bases, the J end lost 2 bases, and 12 bases lay between the germline ends. CDR3 sequence: CASSVGGGTPYEQYF. In nucleotides, the CDR3 is TGTGCCAGCAGCGTAGGCGGGGGCACCCCCTACGAGCAGTACTTC.